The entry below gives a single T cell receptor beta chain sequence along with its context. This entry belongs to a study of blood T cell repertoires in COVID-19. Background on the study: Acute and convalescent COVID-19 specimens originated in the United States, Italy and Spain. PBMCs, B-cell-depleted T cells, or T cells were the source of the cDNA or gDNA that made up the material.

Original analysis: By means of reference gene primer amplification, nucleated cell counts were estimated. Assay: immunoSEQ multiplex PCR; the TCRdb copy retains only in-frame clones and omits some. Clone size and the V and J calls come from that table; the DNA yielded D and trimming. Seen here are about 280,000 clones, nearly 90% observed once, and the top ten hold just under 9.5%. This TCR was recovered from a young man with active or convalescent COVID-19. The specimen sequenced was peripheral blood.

In DNA, the CDR3 is TGTGCCAGCAGTTCTCCAGGGAGGGATACGCAGTATTTT. Translated, it gives CASSSPGRDTQYF. The V gene is TRBV27, the J gene TRBJ2-3, with D tentatively TRBD2 (6 bases). This CDR3 has 13 amino acids. Trimming stripped 4 bases from V and 6 bases from J, with 11 bases between. The germline V gene has CDR1 MNHEY and CDR2 SMNVEV (reference sequence).